This T cell receptor (beta chain) was obtained from a study of blood T cell repertoires in COVID-19. About the research overall: PBMCs, B-cell-depleted T cells, or T cells provided the cDNA or gDNA that made up the material.

The germline V gene encodes CDR1 SGDLS and CDR2 YYNGEE. The ends lost 4 bases at V and 3 bases at J; junction bases unmatched: 8. This CDR3 comprises 15 residues. This clone was detected once. The data were produced by immunoSEQ multiplex PCR, yet TCRdb's version contains in-frame clones alone and is incomplete. The sample contains a few hundred thousand clones, roughly nine tenths of which appear only once. This TCR was sampled from a man in his late teens or twenties with active or convalescent COVID-19. The V call is TRBV9, the J call TRBJ2-7, with 9 bases identical to TRBD1. Sequencing was performed on peripheral blood. The CDR3 loop is CASSPNGQGRYEQYF. CDR3 nucleotide sequence: TGTGCCAGCAGCCCGAACGGACAGGGGCGCTACGAGCAGTACTTC.